These 16 T cell receptor beta chains were sequenced from one sample in a study of T-cell reconstitution after alpha-beta-depleted transplantation in children (dated by TCRdb to the mid-2010s). The library was generated by PCR. The run used an Illumina HiSeq 2500. To normalize quantification of the TCRbeta repertoire, the TCR libraries were built with molecular barcoding that relied on unique molecular identifiers. Clones were called with MiXCR by TCRdb after fastp trimmed the public reads at Q25, and only in-frame beta chains were retained. Rows merge per CDR3 protein into single entries with the most common DNA and genes. The sample table contains about 980,000 distinct CDR3 sequences; only one count was recorded for around 30% of them. 28% of the sample rests with the top ten. The treatment or condition label corresponds to: allogeneic hematopoietic cell transplantation with graft depleted of TCRalphabeta T cells and CD19 B cells.

The sample here was PBMCs, mostly from graft donor cells, taken 360 days after TCRalphabeta/CD19-depleted stem cell transplant. The source is a boy under two years old who had a stem cell transplant for SCID, so the T cells may come from the graft donor.

The sample holds a few counts of this clonotype. The chain combines TRBV12-3 or TRBV12-4 with TRBJ1-1; 9 bases are shared with TRBD1. CDR3 length: 15 residues. V gave up 4 bases and J gave up 6 bases; unmatched junction bases: 9. The CDR3 loop reads CASSWGQGPRAEAFF. The CDR3 DNA follows: TGTGCCAGCAGTTGGGGACAGGGCCCCAGGGCTGAAGCTTTCTTT.

This clonotype has at least ten counts. The CDR3 reads CASSPPGTSGGSRTQYF. CDR3 nucleotide sequence: TGTGCCAGCTCACCACCCGGGACTAGCGGGGGGTCTAGGACCCAGTACTTC. V gene TRBV18 combines with J gene TRBJ2-5; TRBD2 agrees at 15 bases. J lost 7 bases, V lost 0 bases, and 6 bases had no gene match. Per germline, CDR1 KGHSH and CDR2 LQKENI. The length of the CDR3 is 17 residues.

This chain links TRBV2 with TRBJ1-2; no definite D call. The germline V and J ends were trimmed by 7 bases and 6 bases, with 9 bases remaining between them. CDR3 length: 11 amino acids. Germline assignment: CDR1 SNHLY and CDR2 FYNNEI. The CDR3 DNA reads TGTGCCAGCACTAGGGAGAATGGCTACACCTTC. This sequence encodes CASTRENGYTF.

The J gene is TRBJ2-4, the V gene TRBV27; D may be TRBD1 (6 bases). Trimming cost V 2 bases and J 8 bases, with 10 bases left between them. The CDR3 has 13 residues. Germline-derived CDR1 and CDR2 are MNHEY and SMNVEV (reference sequence). CDR3 sequence: CASSLVQGDIQYF. The CDR3 coding sequence is TGTGCCAGCAGTTTAGTACAGGGTGACATTCAGTACTTC.

This clonotype turned up a few times. The CDR3 DNA follows: TGCAGTGCAGCGACACAAATCACCTACAATGAGCAGTTCTTC. Encoded protein: CSAATQITYNEQFF. This chain connects TRBV20-1 to TRBJ2-1; D unclear. V shed 6 bases and J shed 2 bases, with 14 bases lying between them. The CDR3 has 14 residues. CDR1 DFQATT and CDR2 SNEGSKA come from the germline V gene (reference sequence).

This clonotype showed up just a few times. CDR3 nucleotides: TGTGCCAGCAGCCTACCTGCCAAAAACATTCAGTACTTC. Encoded protein: CASSLPAKNIQYF. The rearrangement joins TRBV7-2 to TRBJ2-4; D not resolved. Germline CDR1 is SGHTA and CDR2 is FQGNSA. The CDR3 runs to 13 residues. Trimming pared 5 bases from V and 1 base from J, leaving 6 bases between.

This clonotype showed up just a few times. The chain uses TRBV7-2 and TRBJ2-1; 7 bases agree with TRBD2. In germline, CDR1 is SGHTA, CDR2 FQGNSA. The CDR3 has 16 residues. V shed 5 bases, J shed 7 bases, and the junction held 14 bases outside the gene matches. CDR3 loop: CASSREGAGQKNEQFF. CDR3 nucleotides: TGTGCCAGCAGCAGGGAGGGAGCGGGGCAGAAAAATGAGCAGTTCTTC.

The chain uses TRBV11-2 and TRBJ2-6; tentative D call: TRBD2 (5 bases). The germline gives CDR1 SGHAT, CDR2 FQNNGV. V lost 6 bases, J lost 1 base, and 22 bases lay in between. The CDR3 has 19 residues. This CDR3 reads CASRSSSGFGFSGANVLTF. The CDR3 region has the DNA TGTGCCAGCAGATCTTCTTCGGGATTCGGATTTTCTGGGGCCAACGTCCTGACTTTC.

The J gene is TRBJ1-1, the V gene TRBV5-1; the D is unclear. CDR3 length: 12 amino acids. Germline loops: CDR1 SGHRS, CDR2 YFSETQ. V dropped 4 bases and J dropped 7 bases, with 11 bases sitting between them. CDR3: CASSPGFGEAFF. In nucleotides, the CDR3 is TGCGCCAGCAGCCCCGGTTTCGGTGAAGCTTTCTTT. Based on the CDR3 plus reference TRBV5-1 and TRBJ1-1, the full variable domain is KAGVTQTPRYLIKTRGQQVTLSCSPISGHRSVSWYQQTPGQGLQFLFEYFSETQRNKGNFPGRFSGRQFSNSRSEMNVSTLELGDSALYLCASSPGFGEAFFGQGTRLTVV.

The chain has TRBV5-1 and TRBJ1-4; a weak D match, TRBD1 (5 bases). Germline-derived CDR1 and CDR2 are SGHRS and YFSETQ. CDR3 length: 15 residues. Between the trimmed V and J ends, which lost 4 bases and 5 bases, there was a span of 15 bases. The CDR3 spells CASSPASAGNEKLFF. The CDR3 DNA sequence: TGCGCCAGCAGCCCGGCGTCGGCAGGGAATGAAAAACTGTTTTTT. Supplemented by reference TRBV5-1 and TRBJ1-4, the full variable domain reads KAGVTQTPRYLIKTRGQQVTLSCSPISGHRSVSWYQQTPGQGLQFLFEYFSETQRNKGNFPGRFSGRQFSNSRSEMNVSTLELGDSALYLCASSPASAGNEKLFFGSGTQLSVL.

The chain is built from TRBV6-1 and TRBJ2-2, with 9 positions matching TRBD1. The CDR3 runs to 16 residues. V was pared by 7 bases and J by 4 bases, with 10 bases of the junction left unmatched. CDR1 is MNHNS and CDR2 is SASEGT in the germline V gene. The CDR3 DNA sequence: TGTGCCAGCAACCCCGGCGGGACAGGGTCCACCGGGGAGCTGTTTTTT. Amino acids: CASNPGGTGSTGELFF.

The chain joins TRBV20-1 to TRBJ2-7; D gene unclear. The CDR3 extends over 12 amino acids. The V gene's germline CDR1 is DFQATT and CDR2 SNEGSKA (reference sequence). Between the trimmed V and J ends, which lost 3 bases and 5 bases, there was a span of 11 bases. This CDR3 reads CSASEGHHEQYV. The CDR3, as DNA: TGCAGTGCTAGTGAAGGGCACCACGAGCAGTACGTC.

This chain connects TRBV4-1 to TRBJ2-7, with 10 bases identical to TRBD1. CDR3 length: 15 amino acids. In germline, CDR1 is MGHRA, CDR2 YSYEKL. V shed 8 bases and J 6 bases; nucleotides not matched to a gene: 13. The CDR3 nucleotides are TGCGCCAGCTCACCGGGACAGGGGACCCTAGGCGAGCAGTACTTC. Protein: CASSPGQGTLGEQYF.

In this sample, this clonotype turned up a few times. The gene calls are TRBV20-1 and TRBJ2-2; possibly TRBD2 for D (7 bases). Trimming stripped 0 bases from V and 6 bases from J, with 14 bases between. The germline CDR1 and CDR2 sequences are DFQATT and SNEGSKA (reference sequence). This CDR3 comprises 15 residues. The CDR3 sequence is CSAREGGARAGELFF. In nucleotides, the CDR3 is TGCAGTGCTAGAGAAGGGGGGGCTAGAGCCGGGGAGCTGTTTTTT.

The chain carries TRBV29-1 and TRBJ1-2; D is unresolved. V lost 5 bases to trimming and J lost 8 bases, with 9 bases between them. The germline CDR1 and CDR2 sequences are SQVTM and ANQGSEA. The CDR3 length is 10 residues. For the CDR3, the DNA is TGCAGCGTTTTTGTCGGGGGCTACACCTTC. This translates into CSVFVGGYTF.

The CDR3 DNA reads TGCAGCGTTGGGTACACAGATACGCAGTATTTT. It encodes CSVGYTDTQYF. This sequence joins TRBV29-1 and TRBJ2-3, with no clear D. Germline lookup yields CDR1 SQVTM and CDR2 ANQGSEA. V lost 4 bases, J lost 2 bases, and 4 bases lay in between. CDR3 length: 11 residues.